Each of the 24 T cell receptor beta chains below was sequenced from the same sample in a study of blood T cell repertoires in COVID-19. TCRdb's table, derived via immunoSEQ multiplex PCR, lists solely in-frame clones and lacks some. Among 150,000 to 200,000 clones, around 85% were seen once, and the ten largest hold 9.8%. The material sequenced was peripheral blood. The receptors were sampled from a woman of 80 years or more with acute or convalescent COVID-19.

The genes are TRBV18 and TRBJ2-7, with 8 bases fitting TRBD1. V was pared by 1 base and J by 1 base, with 6 bases of the junction left unmatched. Germline V gene data show CDR1 as KGHSH and CDR2 as LQKENI. CDR3 length: 16 amino acids. The DNA of the CDR3 is TGTGCCAGCTCACCACTACCAGGGGGCGCGTCCTACGAGCAGTACTTC. Protein sequence: CASSPLPGGASYEQYF.

The chain uses TRBV11-2 and TRBJ2-5, with D tentatively TRBD2 (5 bases). Per germline, CDR1 SGHAT and CDR2 FQNNGV. This CDR3 is 13 amino acids long. V lost 2 bases and J 5 bases, leaving 9 bases between the germline ends. CDR3 DNA sequence: TGTGCCAGCAGCTTAACGCGAGGGGAGACCCAGTACTTC. Translation: CASSLTRGETQYF.

The V call is TRBV2, the J call TRBJ1-4; 7 positions agree with TRBD1. Germline V gene data show CDR1 as SNHLY and CDR2 as FYNNEI. Germline trimming cut 6 bases from V and 8 bases from J; bases unmatched to any gene: 6. The CDR3 totals 13 residues. The CDR3 is CASRTGPGEKLFF. CDR3 nucleotides: TGTGCCAGCAGGACAGGGCCCGGCGAAAAACTGTTTTTT.

The chain is built from TRBV15 and TRBJ1-5, with D unresolved. The CDR3 totals 14 residues. From germline, CDR1 is LNHNV and CDR2 YYDKDF (reference sequence). The V and J ends lost 0 bases and 1 base respectively, with 4 bases between them. This CDR3 reads CATSRDRSNQPQHF. For the CDR3, the DNA is TGTGCCACCAGCAGAGACAGAAGCAATCAGCCCCAGCATTTT.

This clone was counted only a few times. The V and J genes are TRBV6-5 and TRBJ1-2; D unclear. The CDR3 consists of 14 residues. Trimming removed 2 bases from V and 1 base from J, with 8 bases in between. Germline loops: CDR1 MNHEY, CDR2 SVGAGI. The CDR3 coding sequence is TGTGCCAGCAGTTACGCCCCAGTTAACTATGGCTACACCTTC. The encoded protein is CASSYAPVNYGYTF.

The V gene is TRBV2, the J gene TRBJ1-4; D possibly corresponds to TRBD1 (5 bases). The CDR3 is made up of 13 amino acids. Between the trimmed V and J ends, which lost 2 bases and 4 bases, there was a span of 5 bases. Germline V gives CDR1 SNHLY, CDR2 FYNNEI. CDR3 DNA: TGTGCCAGCAGTGAACAGGGTAATGAAAAACTGTTTTTT. Encoded protein: CASSEQGNEKLFF.

The J gene is TRBJ2-2, the V gene TRBV11-2; 8 bases fit TRBD2. The germline gives CDR1 SGHAT, CDR2 FQNNGV. The junction had 3 bases not matched to a gene; V was cut back by 1 base and J by 2 bases. This CDR3 has 16 residues. As DNA, the CDR3 is TGTGCCAGCAGCTTAGCGGGGGGGGTAAACACCGGGGAGCTGTTTTTT. Residues: CASSLAGGVNTGELFF.

The chain recombines TRBV5-1 with TRBJ1-4, with 11 bases that match TRBD1. With 4 bases clipped from V and 6 bases from J, the junction kept 2 bases outside the gene matches. Germline lookup yields CDR1 SGHRS and CDR2 YFSETQ. There are 14 residues in the CDR3. This chain's CDR3 is CASSGGQGDEKLFF. In nucleotides, the CDR3 is TGCGCCAGCAGCGGGGGACAGGGGGATGAAAAACTGTTTTTT.

This chain joins TRBV2 and TRBJ1-2, with 7 bases fitting TRBD1. Germline V gives CDR1 SNHLY, CDR2 FYNNEI. V dropped 6 bases and J dropped 8; count of bases not matched to a gene: 6. This CDR3 contains 12 residues. This chain's CDR3 is CASSFAGGGYTF. The CDR3 DNA reads as TGTGCCAGCAGCTTTGCAGGGGGGGGCTACACCTTC. Combining the CDR3 with reference TRBV2 and TRBJ1-2 gives the whole variable domain EPEVTQTPSHQVTQMGQEVILRCVPISNHLYFYWYRQILGQKVEFLVSFYNNEISEKSEIFDDQFSVERPDGSNFTLKIRSTKLEDSAMYFCASSFAGGGYTFGSGTRLTVV.

The chain joins TRBV30 to TRBJ1-2; D ambiguous. This CDR3 is built from 15 residues. V dropped 0 bases and J dropped 0 bases, with 11 bases sitting between them. Germline assignment: CDR1 GTSNPN and CDR2 SVGIG (reference sequence). The CDR3 DNA reads as TGTGCCTGGAGTGTACCTAGCAGAGCTAACTATGGCTACACCTTC. Translating gives CAWSVPSRANYGYTF.

This chain links TRBV5-6 with TRBJ1-1, with TRBD1 as a possible D gene (6 bases). V lost 0 bases and J 5 bases, leaving 20 bases between the germline ends. The CDR3 runs to 17 residues. The germline V gene has CDR1 SGHDT and CDR2 YYEEEE. CDR3 loop: CASSLGGGVLKGTEAFF. In DNA, the CDR3 is TGTGCCAGCAGCTTGGGCGGGGGCGTATTGAAAGGGACTGAAGCTTTCTTT. The whole variable domain, remainder taken from reference TRBV5-6 and TRBJ1-1, is DAGVTQSPTHLIKTRGQQVTLRCSPKSGHDTVSWYQQALGQGPQFIFQYYEEEERQRGNFPDRFSGHQFPNYSSELNVNALLLGDSALYLCASSLGGGVLKGTEAFFGQGTRLTVV.

The chain employs TRBV10-2 and TRBJ1-4; 9 bases map to TRBD1. This CDR3 spans 15 amino acids. Germline trimming cut 6 bases from V and 1 base from J; bases unmatched to any gene: 3. Germline V lookup: CDR1 WSHSY, CDR2 SAAADI. The CDR3 here is CASRADRGTNEKLFF. CDR3 bases: TGCGCCAGCAGGGCGGACAGGGGAACTAATGAAAAACTGTTTTTT.

This clone was found a few times. The chain uses TRBV1 and TRBJ2-1; the D call TRBD2 from the table was never checked on the DNA. TRBV1 is a recognized pseudogene. This CDR3 comprises 18 residues. As DNA, the CDR3 is TGCACCAGCAGGCTCGGGACTAGCGGGAGAGGATCCCACAATGAGCAGTTCTTC. It translates to CTSRLGTSGRGSHNEQFF.

CDR3 DNA sequence: TGTGCCAGCAGCCGATCCGTCGGGAAGCGGTGGGGTCCCCAGTTCTTC. This codes for CASSRSVGKRWGPQFF. The chain combines TRBV13 with TRBJ2-1; weak D call: TRBD2 (5 bases). This CDR3 is built from 16 residues. V was shortened by 5 bases and J by 13 bases, with 27 bases between the two germline ends. Per the germline V gene, CDR1 is PRHDT and CDR2 is FYEKMQ (reference sequence).

V gene TRBV5-1 combines with J gene TRBJ2-7, with TRBD1 matching 7 bases. V lost 4 bases to trimming and J lost 6 bases; unmatched junction nucleotides: 10. This CDR3 contains 14 residues. CDR1 SGHRS and CDR2 YFSETQ come from the germline V gene. This CDR3 reads CASSPGQVTLEQYF. CDR3 nucleotide sequence: TGCGCCAGCAGCCCCGGACAGGTTACCCTCGAGCAGTACTTC.

The chain combines TRBV11-2 with TRBJ1-2; D call uncertain. This CDR3 spans 14 amino acids. Looked up from germline, CDR1 is SGHAT and CDR2 is FQNNGV. V gave up 5 bases and J gave up 7 bases, with 17 bases separating them. Here the CDR3 reads CASSPSTGETGYTF. CDR3 in DNA: TGTGCCAGCAGCCCGAGCACCGGGGAGACTGGCTACACCTTC.

This sequence joins TRBV27 and TRBJ1-6; D gene uncertain. With 2 bases removed from V and 9 bases from J, the gap between germline ends came to 14 bases. The CDR3 consists of 15 residues. CDR1 is MNHEY, CDR2 SMNVEV, per germline (reference sequence). The DNA of the CDR3 is TGTGCCAGCAGTTTAGGGCCACTGGTGGGTTCACCCCTCCACTTT. Amino acids: CASSLGPLVGSPLHF.

V is TRBV27 and J is TRBJ1-2; possibly TRBD1 for D (5 bases). The V gene lost 0 bases and the J gene lost 5 bases, with 7 bases spanning the gap. The CDR3 has 13 residues. Germline CDR1 is MNHEY and CDR2 is SMNVEV (reference sequence). The CDR3 sequence: CASSLSGEYGYTF. In DNA, the CDR3 is TGTGCCAGCAGTTTATCAGGGGAATATGGCTACACCTTC.

This sequence joins TRBV6-5 and TRBJ2-5, with 10 positions matching TRBD2. The V and J ends lost 7 bases and 9 bases, in that order; junction bases with no gene match: 8. This CDR3 has 13 amino acids. Germline V gene sequence: CDR1 MNHEY, CDR2 SVGAGI. CDR3 sequence reads: CASKILAGVSQYF. CDR3 nucleotides: TGTGCCAGCAAAATCCTAGCGGGGGTGTCCCAGTACTTC.

This clone was detected once. The J gene is TRBJ1-4, the V gene TRBV5-1; 7 nucleotides align to TRBD1. The CDR3 consists of 14 residues. Unmatched junction bases numbered 4, after V lost 4 bases and J lost 4 bases. Germline V CDR1 and CDR2: SGHRS, YFSETQ. CDR3 bases: TGCGCCAGCAGCGTCCGGGACAGTAATGAAAAACTGTTTTTT. It is translated as CASSVRDSNEKLFF.

This clone has just a few counts. The rearrangement uses TRBV7-8 and TRBJ1-2; tentative D call: TRBD1 (5 bases). Germline V gene sequence: CDR1 SGHVS, CDR2 FQNEAQ. The length of the CDR3 is 16 residues. V gave up 2 bases and J gave up 0 bases, with 13 bases separating them. The CDR3 bases are TGTGCCAGCAGCTTAAGTCGGACACCTTCTAACTATGGCTACACCTTC. Its protein is CASSLSRTPSNYGYTF.

V gene TRBV27 combines with J gene TRBJ2-2, with D perhaps TRBD2 (6 bases). Trimming removed 2 bases at V and 4 bases at J, with 14 bases between. Germline CDR1 and CDR2: MNHEY and SMNVEV (reference sequence). The CDR3 sequence is 16 residues long. The DNA of the CDR3 is TGTGCCAGCAGTTTAAGACCCAGGGAGGTCACCGGGGAGCTGTTTTTT. It specifies CASSLRPREVTGELFF.

CDR3 loop: CASSLGGPTEAFF. CDR3 nucleotide sequence: TGTGCCAGCAGCTTAGGGGGGCCCACTGAAGCTTTCTTT. The chain joins TRBV11-2 to TRBJ1-1; tentatively, D is TRBD1 (6 bases). CDR3 length: 13 amino acids. Looked up from germline, CDR1 is SGHAT and CDR2 is FQNNGV. Trimming shortened V by 1 base and J by 4 bases, and 7 bases separated the two germline ends.

Here the CDR3 reads CASSQGWTDSDEQYF. CDR3 DNA: TGCGCCAGCAGCCAAGGTTGGACGGACAGCGACGAGCAGTACTTC. J is TRBJ2-7 and V is TRBV4-1; a possible D gene is TRBD1 (6 bases). The CDR3 covers 15 residues. Trimming removed 1 base at V and 5 bases at J, with 15 bases between. Germline V gives CDR1 MGHRA, CDR2 YSYEKL.